Listed below are T cell receptor beta chains from one sample, sequenced in a study of cytomegalovirus exposure and HLA in healthy donors. TCRdb keeps only in-frame clones here, not all; method: immunoSEQ multiplex PCR. Altogether about 200,000 clones are present, about 75% being singletons, with the ten largest covering 1.5% to 2%. Sequencing input: PBMCs. These receptors originate from a man between 18 and 29 years old in good health and CMV-seronegative. CDR3s include the opening cysteine and the closing phenylalanine or tryptophan. A D gene is named only where the DNA matches it firmly. For some rows the clone size is stated as once, few or many, or as a class when expanded; others skip it.

j_call clone_size v_call d_call cdr3_nt cdr3_aa
TRBJ2-7 - TRBV29-1 TRBD1 TGCAGCGTTGAAGCCGGTCGGGACAGCTCCTACGAGCAGTACTTC CSVEAGRDSSYEQYF
TRBJ2-3 - TRBV4-3 - TGCGCCAGCAGCCAAGGGTACCCCCTCCCGGGTACGCAGTATTTT CASSQGYPLPGTQYF
TRBJ2-1 - TRBV7-2 - TGTGCCAGCAGCTTGGGACTGGCCTTCGGACTAATCAACAATGAGCAGTTCTTC CASSLGLAFGLINNEQFF
TRBJ1-1 - TRBV19 TRBD1 TGTGCCAGTAGTCCTCGACAGGGAACGGCTGAAGCTTTCTTT CASSPRQGTAEAFF
TRBJ2-7 - TRBV9 - TGTGCCAGCAGCGTAGATGGCGATCAGGGGACCTACGAGCAGTACTTC CASSVDGDQGTYEQYF
TRBJ2-3 - TRBV6-1 TRBD1 TGTGCCAGCACTACCGGGACAGGGAGCACAGATACGCAGTATTTT CASTTGTGSTDTQYF
TRBJ2-5 - TRBV9 - TGTGCCAGCAGCGTAGCGGGGGTAGGGGAGACCCAGTACTTC CASSVAGVGETQYF
TRBJ2-2 - TRBV4-2 TRBD2 TGTGCCAGCAGCCAAAGCGGGGGGAACACCGGGGAGCTGTTTTTT CASSQSGGNTGELFF
TRBJ2-2 - TRBV27 TRBD1 TGTGCCAGCAGCCCCCTGGGGGGGGGAACAGGGGGCATCGGGGAGCTGTTTTTT CASSPLGGGTGGIGELFF
TRBJ1-2 - TRBV28 TRBD1 TGTGCCAGCAGTTACGGGACAGGAGTATTCGGTGGCTACACCTTC CASSYGTGVFGGYTF
TRBJ2-2 - TRBV4-2 TRBD2 TGTGCCAGCAGAGGACTAGCGGGAGGCACCGGGGAGCTGTTTTTT CASRGLAGGTGELFF
TRBJ2-2 few TRBV28 TRBD2 TGTGCCAGCCAGCGGGAGGGCCCCGGGGAGCTGTTTTTT CASQREGPGELFF
TRBJ2-3 - TRBV7-9 TRBD2 TGTGCCAGCAGCTCCCTGGGTAGCGGGAGAGCAGATACGCAGTATTTT CASSSLGSGRADTQYF
TRBJ1-1 - TRBV6-1 TRBD1 TGTGCCAGCACTACAGGGGGCTGGGACACTGAAGCTTTCTTT CASTTGGWDTEAFF
TRBJ1-1 - TRBV19 - TGTGCCTCCTCCTTGGGGGGGATCGCTGAAGCTTTCTTT CASSLGGIAEAFF
TRBJ1-3 - TRBV7-3 TRBD1 TGTGCCAGCAGCCAACAGGGGACTGGAAACACCATATATTTT CASSQQGTGNTIYF
TRBJ2-7 - TRBV27 - TGTGCCAGCAGTTTAAGGGGACTGAACTACGAGCAGTACTTC CASSLRGLNYEQYF
TRBJ2-2 - TRBV7-3 - TGTGCCAGCAGCTTATACTCAAACACCGGGGAGCTGTTTTTT CASSLYSNTGELFF
TRBJ1-3 - TRBV7-2 - TGTGCCAGCAGCCCCCCGGCAGGGTTTGGAAACACCATATATTTT CASSPPAGFGNTIYF
TRBJ2-3 - TRBV9 TRBD2 TGTGCCAGCAGCGGTAGCGGGAGGTTTGCAGATACGCAGTATTTT CASSGSGRFADTQYF
TRBJ1-6 once TRBV9 - TGTGCCAGCAGCGGTTCAGGGCCTAATTCACCCCTCCACTTT CASSGSGPNSPLHF
TRBJ1-2 - TRBV27 - TGTGCCAGCAGTTTAAAGTCAGGAAACCAATACACCTTC CASSLKSGNQYTF
TRBJ2-3 few TRBV9 TRBD2 TGTGCCAGCAGCGTCGGAGCGGGGGGCACAGATACGCAGTATTTT CASSVGAGGTDTQYF
TRBJ2-3 - TRBV13 TRBD2 TGTGCCAGCAGCTATCCTAGCGGGGGGGCCCGCACAGATACGCAGTATTTT CASSYPSGGARTDTQYF
TRBJ2-7 once TRBV10-3 TRBD2 TGTGCCATCAGTATAGCGGGAGGGCCAAACGAGCAGTACTTC CAISIAGGPNEQYF
TRBJ2-2 many TRBV6-1 - TGTGCCAGCGGAGGAAAACTCGAAACCGGGGAGCTGTTTTTT CASGGKLETGELFF
TRBJ1-2 - TRBV4-3 TRBD1 TGCGCCAGCAGCAGGGGACAGACTAACTATGGCTACACCTTC CASSRGQTNYGYTF